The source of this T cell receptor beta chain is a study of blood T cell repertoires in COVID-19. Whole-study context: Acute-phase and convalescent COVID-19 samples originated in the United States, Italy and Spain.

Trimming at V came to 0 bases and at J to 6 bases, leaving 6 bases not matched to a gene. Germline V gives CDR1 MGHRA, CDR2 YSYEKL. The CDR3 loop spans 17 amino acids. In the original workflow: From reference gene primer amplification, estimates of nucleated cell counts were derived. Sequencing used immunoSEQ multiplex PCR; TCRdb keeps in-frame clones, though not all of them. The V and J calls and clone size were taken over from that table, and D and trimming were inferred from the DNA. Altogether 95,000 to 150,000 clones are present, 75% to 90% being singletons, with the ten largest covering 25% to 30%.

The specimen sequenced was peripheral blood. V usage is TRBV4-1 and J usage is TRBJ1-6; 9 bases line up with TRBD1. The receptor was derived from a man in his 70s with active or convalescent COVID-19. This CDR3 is CASSQEVTGGGNSPLHF. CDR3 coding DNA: TGCGCCAGCAGCCAAGAAGTGACAGGGGGTGGTAATTCACCCCTCCACTTT.